The 23 T cell receptor beta chains presented below share a single source sample, sequenced in a study of T cell repertoires in cytomegalovirus infection. TCRdb passed the reads through MiXCR, listing each CDR3 protein once. This sample has around 190,000 distinct CDR3 sequences, with approximately 15% found just once. The sample comprised PBMCs. These receptor sequences come from a human donor in good health (CMV status not recorded). Some clones in this sample may be carry-over from other donors' samples.

The chain uses TRBV7-6 and TRBJ2-7; TRBD1 agrees at 8 bases. The germline V gene has CDR1 SGHVS and CDR2 FNYEAQ. The CDR3 has 15 residues. J lost 4 bases, V lost 5 bases, and 10 bases had no gene match. CDR3 protein: CASSPAPDRVYEQYF. The CDR3 DNA reads as TGTGCCAGCAGCCCTGCCCCGGACAGGGTTTACGAGCAGTACTTC.

The chain joins TRBV29-1 to TRBJ2-2, with D hard to call. Germline CDR1 reads SQVTM; CDR2 reads ANQGSEA. Trimming took off 4 bases at V and 5 bases at J, with 11 bases between the two ends. The CDR3 is 13 amino acids. The CDR3 here is CSVAAASTGELFF. CDR3 DNA: TGCAGCGTTGCCGCGGCATCAACCGGGGAGCTGTTTTTT.

The CDR3 sequence is CASSKEGDNQPQHF. DNA for the CDR3: TGTGCCAGCAGCAAAGAGGGTGACAATCAGCCCCAGCATTTT. The genes are TRBV2 and TRBJ1-5; D gene uncertain. Trimming left V 6 bases short and J 3 bases short, with 12 bases between. Germline loops: CDR1 SNHLY, CDR2 FYNNEI. The CDR3 runs to 14 residues.

This clonotype came up many times. The V gene is TRBV27, the J gene TRBJ2-2; D is perhaps TRBD2 (6 bases). V lost 7 bases and J lost 4, with 16 bases in between. This CDR3 comprises 15 residues. Germline V gene lookup returns CDR1 MNHEY and CDR2 SMNVEV (reference sequence). CDR3 sequence: CASTLGGMSTGELFF. The CDR3 DNA sequence: TGTGCCAGCACCTTGGGGGGTATGAGCACCGGGGAGCTGTTTTTT.

V and J are TRBV5-1 and TRBJ2-5, with 15 bases fitting TRBD2. V lost 4 bases and J lost 5; bases outside the gene matches: 9. The V gene's germline CDR1 is SGHRS and CDR2 YFSETQ. There are 17 residues in the CDR3. In DNA, the CDR3 is TGCGCCAGCAGCCCTCGGACTAGCGGGAGGGCCGGGGAGACCCAGTACTTC. It specifies CASSPRTSGRAGETQYF.

This clonotype was found once. The chain has TRBV5-1 and TRBJ2-3; D unclear. Germline V CDR1 and CDR2: SGHRS, YFSETQ. The CDR3 is 13 amino acids. V was clipped by 0 bases and J by 6 bases, with 8 bases between them. The DNA of the CDR3 is TGCGCCAGCAGCTTGGGCACACGGGATACGCAGTATTTT. It codes for CASSLGTRDTQYF.

The table lists this clonotype with many counts. The rearrangement links TRBV7-2 to TRBJ2-5; 12 bases match TRBD2. The germline CDR1 and CDR2 sequences are SGHTA and FQGNSA. The CDR3 is 16 residues long. V lost 4 bases and J lost 5; bases outside the gene matches: 8. The CDR3 is CASSSLAGGSWETQYF. The CDR3 DNA reads TGTGCCAGCAGCTCACTAGCGGGAGGTTCCTGGGAGACCCAGTACTTC.

The table lists this clonotype with a few counts. The V and J genes are TRBV3-1 and TRBJ2-7; tentative D call: TRBD1 (5 bases). Trimming stripped 3 bases from V and 2 bases from J, with 11 bases between. The germline CDR1 and CDR2 sequences are LGHDT and YNNKEL (reference sequence). The CDR3 is made up of 14 amino acids. The chain's CDR3 is CASSHNPGPYEQYF. The CDR3 DNA reads TGTGCCAGCAGCCATAACCCAGGGCCCTACGAGCAGTACTTC.

The chain couples TRBV19 to TRBJ2-1; D is uncertain. Trimming took off 4 bases at V and 0 bases at J, with 10 bases between the two ends. This CDR3 has 15 amino acids. The germline gives CDR1 LNHDA, CDR2 SQIVND (reference sequence). The CDR3 nucleotides read TGTGCCAGTAGTAGGGTGGATCCCTCCTACAATGAGCAGTTCTTC. This gives the protein CASSRVDPSYNEQFF.

CDR3 sequence: CASGPRAGELFF. CDR3 nucleotides: TGTGCCAGCGGTCCAAGGGCTGGGGAGCTGTTTTTT. The gene calls are TRBV28 and TRBJ2-2; D is unresolved. The V end lost 8 bases, the J end lost 8 bases, and 12 bases lay between the germline ends. The length of the CDR3 is 12 residues. The germline V gene has CDR1 MDHEN and CDR2 SYDVKM.

This clonotype was observed a handful of times. The chain links TRBV5-1 to TRBJ2-1; no clear D gene. The germline CDR1 and CDR2 sequences are SGHRS and YFSETQ. V was trimmed by 2 bases and J by 6 bases, leaving 12 bases between them. The CDR3 is made up of 14 amino acids. The CDR3 is CASSLIADGNEQFF. CDR3 DNA: TGCGCCAGCAGCTTAATCGCCGATGGCAATGAGCAGTTCTTC. Looking up the rest from reference TRBV5-1 and TRBJ2-1 gives the full variable domain: KAGVTQTPRYLIKTRGQQVTLSCSPISGHRSVSWYQQTPGQGLQFLFEYFSETQRNKGNFPGRFSGRQFSNSRSEMNVSTLELGDSALYLCASSLIADGNEQFFGPGTRLTVL.

The chain joins TRBV24-1 to TRBJ2-1, with TRBD2 identical over 9 bases. Germline lookup yields CDR1 KGHDR and CDR2 SFDVKD. The V gene end was trimmed by 1 base and the J gene end by 6 bases; junction bases not matched to a gene: 9. This CDR3 contains 17 residues. For the CDR3, the DNA is TGTGCCACCAGTGATTTTTCCCTAGCGGGATCTACCAATGAGCAGTTCTTC. Residues: CATSDFSLAGSTNEQFF.

CDR3 nucleotides: TGTGCCAGCAGTTCGGACAGGAGCTACGAGCAGTACTTC. As protein: CASSSDRSYEQYF. This chain joins TRBV6-5 and TRBJ2-7; 7 bases fit TRBD1. CDR3 length equals 13 residues. From germline, CDR1 is MNHEY and CDR2 SVGAGI. V was pared by 4 bases and J by 3 bases, with 3 bases of the junction left unmatched.

In its sample, this clonotype was seen many times. The chain combines TRBV7-6 with TRBJ2-5; D unresolved. V lost 5 bases to trimming and J lost 4 bases, with 5 bases between them. The CDR3 has 11 amino acids. CDR1 is SGHVS and CDR2 is FNYEAQ in the germline V gene. CDR3 coding DNA: TGTGCCAGCAGCGACCTAGAGACCCAGTACTTC. It codes for CASSDLETQYF.

This clonotype was observed a handful of times. The chain links TRBV7-2 to TRBJ2-1; 8 bases are a match to TRBD1. Germline CDR1 reads SGHTA; CDR2 reads FQGNSA. The CDR3 sequence is 15 residues long. After removal of 7 bases from V and 5 bases from J, the junction contained 10 bases not matched to a gene. Written as DNA, the CDR3 is TGTGCCAGCATCCCCCGAGACAGGGGTAACAATGAGCAGTTCTTC. Translated, it gives CASIPRDRGNNEQFF.

The table lists this clonotype with many counts. The chain couples TRBV28 to TRBJ1-5; D not certain. CDR1 MDHEN and CDR2 SYDVKM come from the germline V gene. The CDR3 runs to 12 residues. V was pared by 5 bases and J by 4 bases, with 6 bases between. The CDR3 sequence is CASSLQNQPQHF. CDR3 coding DNA: TGTGCCAGCAGTCTTCAGAATCAGCCCCAGCATTTT. Full variable domain (rest looked up from reference TRBV28 and TRBJ1-5): DVKVTQSSRYLVKRTGEKVFLECVQDMDHENMFWYRQDPGLGLRLIYFSYDVKMKEKGDIPEGYSVSREKKERFSLILESASTNQTSMYLCASSLQNQPQHFGDGTRLSIL.

This chain links TRBV9 with TRBJ2-3; maybe TRBD2 (6 bases). The CDR3 has 16 amino acids. In germline, CDR1 is SGDLS, CDR2 YYNGEE. V was shortened by 2 bases and J by 2 bases, with 15 bases between the two germline ends. Here the CDR3 DNA reads TGTGCCAGCAGCGTCATTGGTGCGGGATTCACAGATACGCAGTATTTT. Its protein product is CASSVIGAGFTDTQYF.

This clonotype was counted only a few times. The V gene is TRBV6-6, the J gene TRBJ1-2; D not resolved. The CDR3 length is 13 residues. Germline values: CDR1 MNHNY, CDR2 SVGAGI (reference sequence). V lost 5 bases and J lost 6, with 13 bases in between. The CDR3: CASSPRGQNGYTF. CDR3 DNA: TGTGCCAGCAGTCCCAGAGGGCAGAATGGCTACACCTTC.

The chain employs TRBV7-2 and TRBJ1-5; D is possibly TRBD1 (5 bases). This CDR3 spans 15 amino acids. CDR1 SGHTA and CDR2 FQGNSA come from the germline V gene. V lost 1 base and J 4 bases, leaving 11 bases between the germline ends. CDR3 sequence (DNA): TGTGCCAGCAGCTTAGAGACAGAACCTAATCAGCCCCAGCATTTT. Encoded protein: CASSLETEPNQPQHF. The variable domain in full, completed from reference TRBV7-2 and TRBJ1-5, reads GAGVSQSPSNKVTEKGKDVELRCDPISGHTALYWYRQSLGQGLEFLIYFQGNSAPDKSGLPSDRFSAERTGGSVSTLTIQRTQQEDSAVYLCASSLETEPNQPQHFGDGTRLSIL.

This clonotype occurred many times. The chain couples TRBV28 to TRBJ1-5; D unclear. The CDR3 loop spans 13 amino acids. V was trimmed by 1 base and J by 5 bases, leaving 6 bases between them. The V gene's germline CDR1 is MDHEN and CDR2 SYDVKM. This chain's CDR3 is CASSLYGDQPQHF. CDR3 DNA sequence: TGTGCCAGCAGTTTATATGGGGATCAGCCCCAGCATTTT.

Remarks on this clonotype: The conserved phenylalanine or tryptophan normally closing the CDR3 is absent here, so this likely arose from a read error. The chain links TRBV7-6 to TRBJ2-1; D is unclear. This CDR3 has 10 amino acids. CDR1 is SGHVS and CDR2 is FNYEAQ in the germline V gene. Here the CDR3 DNA reads TGTGCCAGCTGCTTAGGTGAGCAGTTCTGC. Residues: CASCLGEQFC.

This clonotype has at least ten counts. In nucleotides, the CDR3 is TGTGCCAGCAGCTTAAAGGGGAGCACTGAAGCTTTCTTT. It translates to CASSLKGSTEAFF. The chain is built from TRBV7-8 and TRBJ1-1, with a possible D match to TRBD1 (5 bases). This CDR3 spans 13 amino acids. V was trimmed by 2 bases and J by 4 bases, leaving 8 bases between them. Germline V lookup: CDR1 SGHVS, CDR2 FQNEAQ.

This clonotype was seen more than once but under ten times. V gene TRBV11-2 combines with J gene TRBJ1-6; no definite D call. V gave up 5 bases and J gave up 8 bases, with 16 bases separating them. CDR3 length: 15 residues. In germline, CDR1 is SGHAT, CDR2 FQNNGV. The CDR3 DNA follows: TGTGCCAGCAGCCGCGAAGCGGTTTGGGATTCACCCCTCCACTTT. As protein: CASSREAVWDSPLHF.